This TCR beta chain originates from a study of technical replicates of blood from several donors. The protocol was immunoSEQ multiplex PCR, while the TCRdb copy is restricted to in-frame clones and leaves out a portion. Counted here are about 89,000 clones, approximately 94% occurring once; the ten biggest clones make up roughly 0.24%. Source material: T cells isolated from PBMCs. The receptor's source is a human donor in good health.

The CDR3 reads CASSLRAGQGLGGYTF. Written as DNA, the CDR3 is TGTGCCAGCAGCTTAAGAGCCGGACAGGGATTGGGTGGCTACACCTTC. The V call is TRBV7-8, the J call TRBJ1-2; TRBD1 aligns across 8 bases. Germline CDR1 is SGHVS and CDR2 is FQNEAQ. There are 16 residues in the CDR3. With V trimmed by 2 bases and J by 7 bases, 12 bases remained unmatched.